These T cell receptor beta chains were read from a single sample in a study of blood T cell repertoires in COVID-19. Sequencing used immunoSEQ multiplex PCR; TCRdb keeps in-frame clones, though not all of them. The sample has hundreds of thousands of clones, approximately 87% seen once; the top ten hold about 7.8%. Specimen: peripheral blood. Every receptor here comes from a woman aged 50 to 60 who had recovered from COVID-19. The CDR3 runs from the conserved cysteine through the conserved F or W. The D gene is left open where the match is weak.

V gene	D gene	CDR3 protein
TRBV7-2	TRBD2	CASSLAASGSGADTQYF
TRBV5-1	.	CASSLAGVTPYEQYF
TRBV4-3	.	CASSFSSGGNTEAFF
TRBV7-3	.	CASSPGQGGLAGTREQYF
TRBV30	TRBD2	CAGEGGSETQYF
TRBV11-1	.	CASSPSLVSGANVLTF
TRBV18	.	CASSPGRHDQETQYF
TRBV7-9	TRBD1	CASSPSTGDQPQHF
TRBV6-5	.	CASNSGATNEKLFF
TRBV19	TRBD1	CASSIVPGQGAYEQYF
TRBV3-1/TRBV3-2	.	CASSQGVRNTIYF